This T cell receptor (beta chain) was profiled in a study of post-analysis software for immune sequencing data. Unique molecular identifiers were present in the TCR beta cDNA libraries. TCRdb reprocessed the PCR reads via MiXCR and lists one record per CDR3 protein. The sample shows about 160,000 distinct CDR3 sequences, 30% to 45% of them seen only once. The V and J ends lost 5 bases and 6 bases respectively, with 20 bases between them. This CDR3 region has 15 residues. Germline V gene lookup returns CDR1 MNHNY and CDR2 SVGAGI (reference sequence). The chain is built from TRBV6-6 and TRBJ2-7, with D tentatively TRBD1 (8 bases). The clonotype was recovered from a girl aged 5-17 years with multiple sclerosis. Sample: blood, taken after autologous hematopoietic stem cell transplantation. The CDR3 spells CASSHRGGFGGEQYF. CDR3 nucleotides: TGTGCCAGCAGTCACAGGGGGGGGTTTGGAGGCGAGCAGTACTTC.